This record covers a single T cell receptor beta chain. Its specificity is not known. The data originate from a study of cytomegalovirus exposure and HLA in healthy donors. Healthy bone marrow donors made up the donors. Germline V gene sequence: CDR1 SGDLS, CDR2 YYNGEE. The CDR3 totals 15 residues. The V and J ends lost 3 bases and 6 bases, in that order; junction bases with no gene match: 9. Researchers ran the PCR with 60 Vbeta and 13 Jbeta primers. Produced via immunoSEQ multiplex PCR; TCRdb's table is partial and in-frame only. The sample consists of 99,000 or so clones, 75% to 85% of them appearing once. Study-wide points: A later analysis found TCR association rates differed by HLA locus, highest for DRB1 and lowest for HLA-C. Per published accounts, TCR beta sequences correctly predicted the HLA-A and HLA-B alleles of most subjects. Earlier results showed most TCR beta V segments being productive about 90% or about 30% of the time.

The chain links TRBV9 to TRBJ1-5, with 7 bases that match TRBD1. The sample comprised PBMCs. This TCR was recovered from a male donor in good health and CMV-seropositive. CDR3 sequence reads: CASSETGTEGQPQHF. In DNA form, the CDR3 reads TGTGCCAGCAGCGAAACCGGGACAGAGGGTCAGCCCCAGCATTTT.